This TCR beta chain is from a study of CD8 T cells in ankylosing spondylitis. Regarding the study as a whole: Earlier authors reported some of these motif variants in reactive arthritis synovial fluid and blood.

With regard to this clonotype: Its antigen is not known.

The trim removed 3 bases at V and 0 bases at J, leaving 4 bases unmatched. CDR1 and CDR2 from the germline V gene are SGDLS and YYNGEE. The CDR3 is made up of 15 amino acids. Using quantitative 5'-RACE with molecular barcodes, the authors made TCR beta libraries. TCRdb re-derived calls from the 5' RACE reads in MiXCR, one entry per CDR3 protein. The data hold about 110,000 distinct CDR3 sequences, with around 24% observed a single time. This receptor was obtained from a male donor with ankylosing spondylitis. This chain joins TRBV9 and TRBJ2-7; 9 nucleotides agree with TRBD2. Sequences were obtained from synovial fluid, either unsorted or a sorted T cell fraction (not recorded which). Here the CDR3 DNA reads TGTGCCAGCAGCGCGCCGGGACTAGCCTCCTACGAGCAGTACTTC. The encoded protein is CASSAPGLASYEQYF.